The sequence of this T cell receptor beta chain was determined in a study of blood T cell repertoires in COVID-19. Study background: The origin of the acute and convalescent COVID-19 samples was the United States, Italy and Spain. The analysed material was cDNA or gDNA that came from T cells, B-cell-depleted T cells, or PBMCs.

Original analysis: Counts of nucleated cells, estimated from reference gene primer amplification, were obtained. Generated by immunoSEQ multiplex PCR, the TCRdb table keeps only in-frame clones and is missing some. V, J and clone size were drawn from that table, and D and trimming were deduced from the DNA. The sample carries tens of thousands of clones, 83% recorded once. CDR3 length: 14 amino acids. The germline gives CDR1 SEHNR, CDR2 FQNEAQ (reference sequence). Trimming at V came to 5 bases and at J to 10 bases, leaving 9 bases not matched to a gene. This TCR was sampled from a woman over 75 with active or convalescent COVID-19. The genes are TRBV7-9 and TRBJ1-4; the match to TRBD1 covers 8 bases. Sequenced material: peripheral blood. For the CDR3, the DNA is TGTGCCAGCAGCCAAGGACAGGGACTGGCAAAACTGTTTTTT. This encodes CASSQGQGLAKLFF.